Below are 17 T cell receptor beta chains sequenced from a single sample in a study of cytomegalovirus exposure and HLA in healthy donors. Primers for the PCR totalled 60 Vbeta and 13 Jbeta. Data came from immunoSEQ multiplex PCR; TCRdb stores just in-frame clones and leaves some out. The table includes around 170,000 clones, about four fifths detected once. Material: PBMCs. These receptors all come from a woman aged 45-60 years in good health and CMV-seropositive.

V is TRBV5-4 and J is TRBJ2-7; 8 bases map to TRBD2. The CDR3 extends over 14 amino acids. In germline, CDR1 is SGHNT, CDR2 YYREEE (reference sequence). V was clipped by 0 bases and J by 5 bases; unmatched bases: 4. CDR3 sequence (DNA): TGTGCCAGCAGCTTGGCCCGCGGGGGGAACGAGCAGTACTTC. This encodes CASSLARGGNEQYF.

The gene calls are TRBV6-6 and TRBJ1-2; 8 bases line up with TRBD1. Germline V gene lookup returns CDR1 MNHNY and CDR2 SVGAGI (reference sequence). The CDR3 spans 14 residues. J gave up 8 bases and V 2 bases, and 7 bases lay outside the gene matches. DNA of the CDR3: TGTGCCAGCAGTTACATCCAGGGGGCGCAGGGCTACACCTTC. This encodes CASSYIQGAQGYTF.

The chain links TRBV6-1 to TRBJ1-2, with D tentatively TRBD1 (6 bases). Per the germline V gene, CDR1 is MNHNS and CDR2 is SASEGT. V dropped 2 bases and J dropped 1 base, with 11 bases sitting between them. This CDR3 has 15 amino acids. Here the CDR3 reads CASSELSGDNYGYTF. The DNA for the CDR3 is TGTGCCAGCAGTGAATTGTCAGGGGATAACTATGGCTACACCTTC.

Notes on this clone: The identical CDR3 is also encoded by other nucleotide sequences in the sample. The V gene is TRBV6-6, the J gene TRBJ1-3; perhaps TRBD1 as D (5 bases). Deletions cut 2 bases from V and 0 bases from J, with 11 bases between. This CDR3 spans 16 amino acids. Germline V gene sequence: CDR1 MNHNY, CDR2 SVGAGI (reference sequence). The CDR3: CASSYPPQGSGNTIYF. The CDR3 DNA follows: TGTGCCAGCAGTTACCCGCCCCAGGGCTCTGGAAACACCATATATTTT.

The chain uses TRBV7-2 and TRBJ2-2; 9 nucleotides line up with TRBD1. CDR1 SGHTA and CDR2 FQGNSA come from the germline V gene. CDR3 length: 15 residues. Trimming cost V 5 bases and J 3 bases; bases outside gene matches: 4. The CDR3 loop is CASSIRQGDTGELFF. CDR3 DNA sequence: TGTGCCAGCAGCATAAGACAGGGGGACACCGGGGAGCTGTTTTTT.

The rearrangement links TRBV13 to TRBJ2-1; 7 nucleotides line up with TRBD2. This CDR3 comprises 14 residues. Trimming cost V 6 bases and J 6 bases; bases outside gene matches: 8. CDR1 is PRHDT and CDR2 is FYEKMQ in the germline V gene (reference sequence). For the CDR3, the DNA is TGTGCCAGCAGAAAGACCGGGACTACCAATGAGCAGTTCTTC. Its protein product is CASRKTGTTNEQFF.

The rearrangement links TRBV19 to TRBJ1-2, with TRBD1 as a possible D gene (6 bases). There are 14 residues in the CDR3. With 7 bases removed from V and 2 bases from J, the gap between germline ends came to 14 bases. Per germline, CDR1 LNHDA and CDR2 SQIVND (reference sequence). The chain's CDR3 is CASTPQTGNYGYTF. CDR3 bases: TGTGCCAGTACCCCCCAAACAGGGAACTATGGCTACACCTTC. The variable domain in full, completed from reference TRBV19 and TRBJ1-2, reads DGGITQSPKYLFRKEGQNVTLSCEQNLNHDAMYWYRQDPGQGLRLIYYSQIVNDFQKGDIAEGYSVSREKKESFPLTVTSAQKNPTAFYLCASTPQTGNYGYTFGSGTRLTVV.

The chain joins TRBV27 to TRBJ1-1; possible D gene TRBD1, 6 bases. V was pared by 4 bases and J by 0 bases, with 15 bases between. Per germline, CDR1 MNHEY and CDR2 SMNVEV (reference sequence). The CDR3 covers 16 residues. CDR3 in amino acids: CASSWVGAGMNTEAFF. CDR3 in DNA: TGTGCCAGCAGTTGGGTGGGGGCGGGTATGAACACTGAAGCTTTCTTT.

This chain uses TRBV7-6 with TRBJ2-1; 14 nucleotides agree with TRBD2. This CDR3 region has 17 residues. Germline CDR1 SGHVS, CDR2 FNYEAQ. Unmatched junction bases numbered 2, after V lost 1 base and J lost 3 bases. The CDR3 loop reads CASSLGLAGGGYNEQFF. The CDR3 bases are TGTGCCAGCAGCTTAGGACTAGCGGGGGGGGGCTACAATGAGCAGTTCTTC.

V is TRBV6-5 and J is TRBJ2-6; D is uncertain. From germline, CDR1 is MNHEY and CDR2 SVGAGI. The length of the CDR3 is 16 residues. The germline V and J ends were trimmed by 2 bases and 2 bases, with 10 bases remaining between them. The CDR3 is CASSYTFGAGANVLTF. The CDR3 nucleotides read TGTGCCAGCAGTTACACTTTTGGTGCTGGGGCCAACGTCCTGACTTTC.

This chain uses TRBV28 with TRBJ1-2, with TRBD1 matching 9 bases. V shed 6 bases and J 8 bases; nucleotides not matched to a gene: 10. Looked up from germline, CDR1 is MDHEN and CDR2 is SYDVKM. This CDR3 is 14 amino acids long. The CDR3 is CASSEPGQGRGYTF. The CDR3 nucleotides are TGTGCCAGCAGCGAACCGGGACAGGGAAGGGGCTACACCTTC.

The table lists this clone with a few counts. V is TRBV4-1 and J is TRBJ1-5; D may be TRBD1 (5 bases). Germline V gene lookup returns CDR1 MGHRA and CDR2 YSYEKL. V shed 4 bases and J shed 3 bases, with 13 bases lying between them. The CDR3 has 15 residues. The CDR3 region is CASSLSGGINQPQHF. The CDR3 DNA follows: TGCGCCAGCAGCCTCTCCGGGGGGATCAATCAGCCCCAGCATTTT.

The gene calls are TRBV7-6 and TRBJ2-7, with 7 bases that match TRBD1. With 4 bases clipped from V and 0 bases from J, the junction kept 6 bases outside the gene matches. CDR3 size: 15 residues. The V gene's germline CDR1 is SGHVS and CDR2 FNYEAQ. The CDR3 nucleotides read TGTGCCAGCAGCTCCCAACAGGGGACCTCCTACGAGCAGTACTTC. This sequence encodes CASSSQQGTSYEQYF. Filled out from reference TRBV7-6 and TRBJ2-7, the complete variable domain reads GAGVSQSPRYKVTKRGQDVALRCDPISGHVSLYWYRQALGQGPEFLTYFNYEAQQDKSGLPNDRFSAERPEGSISTLTIQRTEQRDSAMYRCASSSQQGTSYEQYFGPGTRLTVT.

V usage is TRBV7-2 and J usage is TRBJ2-5; TRBD2 aligns across 11 bases. With the DNA end fitting TRBJ2-7 better, the J assignment may be wrong. The CDR3 extends over 15 amino acids. Germline CDR1 and CDR2: SGHTA and FQGNSA. CDR3 DNA sequence: TGTGCCAGCAGCTTAGTCCCGGGACTAGCGGACGAGCAGTACTTC. It is translated as CASSLVPGLADEQYF.

The chain has TRBV7-6 and TRBJ2-5; D is uncertain. Germline loops: CDR1 SGHVS, CDR2 FNYEAQ. CDR3 length: 13 residues. Trimming removed 0 bases from V and 5 bases from J, with 7 bases in between. The CDR3 loop reads CASSLAATETQYF. CDR3 bases: TGTGCCAGCAGCTTAGCAGCGACGGAGACCCAGTACTTC.

The genes are TRBV19 and TRBJ2-3, with D maybe TRBD1 (6 bases). V was pared by 0 bases and J by 2 bases, with 9 bases between. Germline CDR1 reads LNHDA; CDR2 reads SQIVND (reference sequence). The CDR3 runs 15 residues. The CDR3 reads CASSIDQGHTDTQYF. The CDR3 DNA follows: TGTGCCAGTAGTATAGATCAGGGGCACACAGATACGCAGTATTTT.

This chain connects TRBV6-1 to TRBJ2-4; D is uncertain. CDR3 length equals 15 residues. V dropped 3 bases and J dropped 8 bases, with 17 bases sitting between them. Germline values: CDR1 MNHNS, CDR2 SASEGT. The CDR3 sequence: CASSERLYVLDIQYF. Written as DNA, the CDR3 is TGTGCCAGCAGTGAGCGTCTCTATGTTTTAGACATTCAGTACTTC.